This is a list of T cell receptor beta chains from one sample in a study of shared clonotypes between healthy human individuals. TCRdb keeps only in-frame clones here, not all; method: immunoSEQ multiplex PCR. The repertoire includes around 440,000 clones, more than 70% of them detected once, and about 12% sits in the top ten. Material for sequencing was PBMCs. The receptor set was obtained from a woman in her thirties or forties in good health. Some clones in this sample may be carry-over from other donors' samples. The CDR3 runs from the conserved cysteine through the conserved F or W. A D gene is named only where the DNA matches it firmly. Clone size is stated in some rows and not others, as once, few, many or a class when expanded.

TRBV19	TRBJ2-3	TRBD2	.	TGTGCCAGTAGGGTACTAGCGGGAGATACGCAGTATTTT	CASRVLAGDTQYF
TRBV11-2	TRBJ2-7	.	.	TGTGCCAGCAGCTCTCCGCGCGGGAAATCCTACGAGCAGTACTTC	CASSSPRGKSYEQYF
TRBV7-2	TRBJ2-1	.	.	TGTGCCAGCAGCTATGTAGGGGAGGCGAATGAGCAGTTCTTC	CASSYVGEANEQFF
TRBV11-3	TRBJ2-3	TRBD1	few	TGTGCCAGCAGCCCCAGGGACAGAGATACGCAGTATTTT	CASSPRDRDTQYF
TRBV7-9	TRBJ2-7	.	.	TGTGCCAGCAGCCCAAGGAGTTCCTACGAGCAGTACTTC	CASSPRSSYEQYF
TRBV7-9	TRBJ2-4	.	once	TGTGCCAGCAGCTTTGAGGCGGGATGGGAAAACATTCAGTACTTC	CASSFEAGWENIQYF
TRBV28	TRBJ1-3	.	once	TGTGCCAGCAGCTCACCAGGAGGGAGCTCTGGAAACACCATATATTTT	CASSSPGGSSGNTIYF
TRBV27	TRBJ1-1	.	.	TGTGCCAGCAGTTATCAGGGGCGGACTGAAGCTTTCTTT	CASSYQGRTEAFF
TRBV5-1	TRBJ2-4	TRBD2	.	TGCGCCAGCAGCTTGGGACTAGCGGGAGAAAACATTCAGTACTTC	CASSLGLAGENIQYF
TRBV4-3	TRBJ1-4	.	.	TGCGCCAGCAGCCAAAATAGAGGGCCAGAAAAACTGTTTTTT	CASSQNRGPEKLFF
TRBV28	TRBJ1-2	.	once	TGTGCCAGCAGTTTCCCAGGGCCCAAATACTATGGCTACACCTTC	CASSFPGPKYYGYTF